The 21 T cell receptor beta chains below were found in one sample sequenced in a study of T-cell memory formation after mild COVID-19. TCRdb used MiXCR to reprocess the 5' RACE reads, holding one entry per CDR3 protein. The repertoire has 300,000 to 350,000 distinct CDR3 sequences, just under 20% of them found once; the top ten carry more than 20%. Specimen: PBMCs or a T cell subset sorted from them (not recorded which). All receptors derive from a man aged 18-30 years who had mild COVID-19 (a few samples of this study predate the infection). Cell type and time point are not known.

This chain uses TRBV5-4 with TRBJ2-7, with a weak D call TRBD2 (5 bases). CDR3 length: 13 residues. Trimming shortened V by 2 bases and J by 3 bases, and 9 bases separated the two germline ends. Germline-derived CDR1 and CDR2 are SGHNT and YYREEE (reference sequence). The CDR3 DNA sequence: TGTGCCAGCAGCTTCGGACTGAACTACGAGCAGTACTTC. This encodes CASSFGLNYEQYF.

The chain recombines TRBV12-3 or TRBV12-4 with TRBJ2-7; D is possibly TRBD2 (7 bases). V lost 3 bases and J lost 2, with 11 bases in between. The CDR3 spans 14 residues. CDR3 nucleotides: TGTGCCAGCAGTTTTCGAGGGGGGGCCTACGAGCAGTACTTC. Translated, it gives CASSFRGGAYEQYF.

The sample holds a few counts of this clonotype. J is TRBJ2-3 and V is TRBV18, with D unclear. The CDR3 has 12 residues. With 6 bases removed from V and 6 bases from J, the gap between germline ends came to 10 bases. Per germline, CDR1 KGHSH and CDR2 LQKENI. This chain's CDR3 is CASSPLGDTQYF. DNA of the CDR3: TGTGCCAGCTCGCCTCTTGGGGATACGCAGTATTTT.

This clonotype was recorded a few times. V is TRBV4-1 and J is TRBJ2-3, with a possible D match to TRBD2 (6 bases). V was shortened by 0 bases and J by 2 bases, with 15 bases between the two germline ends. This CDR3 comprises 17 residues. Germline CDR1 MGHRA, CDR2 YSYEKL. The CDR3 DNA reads TGCGCCAGCAGCCAAGAACCCTTTGGCGGGGACACAGATACGCAGTATTTT. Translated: CASSQEPFGGDTDTQYF.

The CDR3 region has the DNA TGTGCCAGCAGTGCAGGGATCATCGGCTACACCTTC. Amino acid sequence: CASSAGIIGYTF. V and J are TRBV2 and TRBJ1-2, with D tentatively TRBD1 (5 bases). Between the trimmed V and J ends, which lost 4 bases and 8 bases, there was a span of 11 bases. Germline V gene sequence: CDR1 SNHLY, CDR2 FYNNEI. CDR3 length: 12 residues.

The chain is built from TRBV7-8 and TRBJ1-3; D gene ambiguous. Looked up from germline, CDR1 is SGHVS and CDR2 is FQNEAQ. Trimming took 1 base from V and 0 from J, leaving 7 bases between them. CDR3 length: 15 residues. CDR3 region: CASSLVLGSGNTIYF. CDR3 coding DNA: TGTGCCAGCAGCTTAGTCCTGGGCTCTGGAAACACCATATATTTT.

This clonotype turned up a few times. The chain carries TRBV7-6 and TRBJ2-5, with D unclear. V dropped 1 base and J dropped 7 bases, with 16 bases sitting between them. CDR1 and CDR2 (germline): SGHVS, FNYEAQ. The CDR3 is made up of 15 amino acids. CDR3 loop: CASSLVRAEIGTQYF. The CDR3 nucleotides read TGTGCCAGCAGCTTAGTTAGGGCAGAGATCGGGACCCAGTACTTC.

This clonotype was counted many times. The CDR3, as DNA: TGTGCCAGCAGCCCGTGGGCCGGACAGGGGGCAAATGAGCAGTTCTTC. Protein product: CASSPWAGQGANEQFF. This chain connects TRBV7-2 to TRBJ2-1, with 11 positions matching TRBD1. Looked up from germline, CDR1 is SGHTA and CDR2 is FQGNSA. The junction had 10 bases not matched to a gene; V was cut back by 5 bases and J by 7 bases. The CDR3 totals 16 residues.

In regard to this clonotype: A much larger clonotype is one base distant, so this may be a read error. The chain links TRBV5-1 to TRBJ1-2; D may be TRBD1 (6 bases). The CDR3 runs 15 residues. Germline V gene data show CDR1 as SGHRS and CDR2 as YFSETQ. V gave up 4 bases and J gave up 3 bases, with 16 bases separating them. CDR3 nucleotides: TGCGCCAGCAGCATCCAGGGACAAGCTGACTATGGCTACACCTTC. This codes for CASSIQGQADYGYTF. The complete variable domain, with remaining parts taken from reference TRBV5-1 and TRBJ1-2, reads KAGVTQTPRYLIKTRGQQVTLSCSPISGHRSVSWYQQTPGQGLQFLFEYFSETQRNKGNFPGRFSGRQFSNSRSEMNVSTLELGDSALYLCASSIQGQADYGYTFGSGTRLTVV.

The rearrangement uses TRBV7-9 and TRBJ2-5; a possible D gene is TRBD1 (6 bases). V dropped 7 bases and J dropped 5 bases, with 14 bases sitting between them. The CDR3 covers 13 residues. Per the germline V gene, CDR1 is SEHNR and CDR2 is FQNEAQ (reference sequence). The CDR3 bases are TGTGCCAGCACCACACAGGGCCCGGAGACCCAGTACTTC. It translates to CASTTQGPETQYF. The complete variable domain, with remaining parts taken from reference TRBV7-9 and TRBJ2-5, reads DTGVSQNPRHKITKRGQNVTFRCDPISEHNRLYWYRQTLGQGPEFLTYFQNEAQLEKSRLLSDRFSAERPKGSFSTLEIQRTEQGDSAMYLCASTTQGPETQYFGPGTRLLVL.

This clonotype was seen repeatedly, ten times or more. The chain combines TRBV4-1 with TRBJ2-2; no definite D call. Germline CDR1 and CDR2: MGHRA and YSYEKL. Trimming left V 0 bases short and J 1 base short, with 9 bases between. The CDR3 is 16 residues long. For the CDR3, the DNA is TGCGCCAGCAGCCAAGATCTCGGGCGGAACACCGGGGAGCTGTTTTTT. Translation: CASSQDLGRNTGELFF.

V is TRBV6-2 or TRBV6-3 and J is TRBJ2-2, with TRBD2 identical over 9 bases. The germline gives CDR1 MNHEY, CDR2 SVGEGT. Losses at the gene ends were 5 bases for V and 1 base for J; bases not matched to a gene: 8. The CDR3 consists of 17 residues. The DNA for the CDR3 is TGTGCCAGCAGTATCGAGCGGGGGGCCTTGAACACCGGGGAGCTGTTTTTT. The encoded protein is CASSIERGALNTGELFF.

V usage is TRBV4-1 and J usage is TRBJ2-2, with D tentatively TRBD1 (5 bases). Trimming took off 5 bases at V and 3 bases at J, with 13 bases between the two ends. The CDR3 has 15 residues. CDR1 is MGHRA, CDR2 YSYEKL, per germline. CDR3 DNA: TGCGCCAGCAGCTTCGACAGCTTGGACACCGGGGAGCTGTTTTTT. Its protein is CASSFDSLDTGELFF.

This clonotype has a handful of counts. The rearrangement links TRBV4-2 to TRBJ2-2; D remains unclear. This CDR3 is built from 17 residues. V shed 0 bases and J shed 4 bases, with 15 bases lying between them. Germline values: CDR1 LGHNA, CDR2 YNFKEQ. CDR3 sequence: CASSQDLGAGVTGELFF. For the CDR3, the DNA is TGTGCCAGCAGCCAAGATTTAGGAGCAGGAGTCACCGGGGAGCTGTTTTTT.

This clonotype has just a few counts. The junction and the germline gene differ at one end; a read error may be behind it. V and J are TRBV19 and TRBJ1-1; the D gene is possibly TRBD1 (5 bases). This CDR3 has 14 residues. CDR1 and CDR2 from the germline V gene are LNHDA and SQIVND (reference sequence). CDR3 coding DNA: TGTGCCAGTACCGTCGGGGGAATGAACAATGAAGCTTTCTTT. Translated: CASTVGGMNNEAFF.

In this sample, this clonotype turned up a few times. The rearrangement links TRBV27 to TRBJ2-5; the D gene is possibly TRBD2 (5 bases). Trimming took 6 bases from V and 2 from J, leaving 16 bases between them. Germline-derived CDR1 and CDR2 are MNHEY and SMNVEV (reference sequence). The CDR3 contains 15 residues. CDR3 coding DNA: TGTGCCAGCAGCCAATCCGGACTGGGACAAGAGACCCAGTACTTC. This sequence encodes CASSQSGLGQETQYF.

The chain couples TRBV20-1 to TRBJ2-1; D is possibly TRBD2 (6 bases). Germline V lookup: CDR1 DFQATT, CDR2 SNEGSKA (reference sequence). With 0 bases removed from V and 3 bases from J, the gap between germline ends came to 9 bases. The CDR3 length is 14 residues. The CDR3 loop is CSARDGGDYNEQFF. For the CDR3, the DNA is TGCAGTGCTAGAGATGGCGGGGACTACAATGAGCAGTTCTTC.

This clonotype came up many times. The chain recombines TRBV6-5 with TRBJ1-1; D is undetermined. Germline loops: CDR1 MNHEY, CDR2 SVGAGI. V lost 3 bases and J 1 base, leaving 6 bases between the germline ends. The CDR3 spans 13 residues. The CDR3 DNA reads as TGTGCCAGCAGTTATCGCAAGAACACTGAAGCTTTCTTT. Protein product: CASSYRKNTEAFF.

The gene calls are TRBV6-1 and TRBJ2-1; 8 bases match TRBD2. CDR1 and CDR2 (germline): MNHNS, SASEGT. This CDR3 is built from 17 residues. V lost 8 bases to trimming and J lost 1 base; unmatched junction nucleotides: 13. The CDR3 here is CASLFSKRGPSYNEQFF. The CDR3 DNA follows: TGTGCCAGCCTGTTCTCCAAGCGGGGGCCGTCCTACAATGAGCAGTTCTTC.

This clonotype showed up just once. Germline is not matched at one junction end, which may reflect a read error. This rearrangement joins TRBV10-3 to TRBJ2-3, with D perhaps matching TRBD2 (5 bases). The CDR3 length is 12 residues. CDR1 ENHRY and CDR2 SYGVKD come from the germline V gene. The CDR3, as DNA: TGTGCCATCAATGAGGGTGCAGATACGCAGTATTTT. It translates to CAINEGADTQYF.

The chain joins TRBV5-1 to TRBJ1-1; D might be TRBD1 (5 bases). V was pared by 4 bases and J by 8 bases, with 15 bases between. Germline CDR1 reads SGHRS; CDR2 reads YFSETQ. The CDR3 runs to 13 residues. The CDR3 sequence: CASSVRTKGEAFF. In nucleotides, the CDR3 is TGCGCCAGCAGCGTCCGAACCAAGGGGGAAGCTTTCTTT.